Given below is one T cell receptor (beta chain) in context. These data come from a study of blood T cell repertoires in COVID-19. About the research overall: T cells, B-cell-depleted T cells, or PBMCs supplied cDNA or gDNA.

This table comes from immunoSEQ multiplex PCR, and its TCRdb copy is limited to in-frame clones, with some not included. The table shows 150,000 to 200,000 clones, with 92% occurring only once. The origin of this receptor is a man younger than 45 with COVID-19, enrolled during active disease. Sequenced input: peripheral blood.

The CDR3 is CASSLGQGSTYEQYF. DNA of the CDR3: TGTGCCAGCAGCCTGGGACAGGGGAGTACCTACGAGCAGTACTTC. V is TRBV7-2 and J is TRBJ2-7; TRBD1 matches at 10 bases. CDR3 length equals 15 residues. Trimming at V came to 5 bases and at J to 2 bases, leaving 6 bases not matched to a gene. The V gene's germline CDR1 is SGHTA and CDR2 FQGNSA.